The 10 T cell receptor beta chains below all came from one sample that was sequenced in a study of blood T cell repertoires in COVID-19. This table comes from immunoSEQ multiplex PCR, and its TCRdb copy is limited to in-frame clones, with some not included. Of roughly 42,000 clones in the sample, nearly 90% were seen once. The material sequenced was peripheral blood. The receptors shown here come from a man aged 45-60 years with active COVID-19.

The chain links TRBV30 to TRBJ1-1; D gene uncertain. V was clipped by 4 bases and J by 6 bases, with 15 bases between them. The CDR3 spans 13 residues. CDR1 and CDR2 (germline): GTSNPN, SVGIG (reference sequence). CDR3 bases: TGTGCCTGGACAGCCCACGGGGTCGCTGAAGCTTTCTTT. It translates to CAWTAHGVAEAFF.

This clone came up once. Germline and junction disagree at one end, which may indicate a read error. The sample contains more than one DNA sequence encoding this CDR3. The chain couples TRBV5-4 to TRBJ2-2; TRBD1 aligns across 7 bases. Per the germline V gene, CDR1 is SGHNT and CDR2 is YYREEE (reference sequence). The CDR3 covers 18 residues. The CDR3 coding sequence is TGCGCCAGCAGCAGGCCGGGACAGAGTTTCGCGAACACCGGGGAGCTGTTTTTT. This sequence encodes CASSRPGQSFANTGELFF.

The gene calls are TRBV18 and TRBJ2-2; 14 bases agree with TRBD2. Germline assignment: CDR1 KGHSH and CDR2 LQKENI. The V and J ends lost 1 base and 4 bases, in that order; junction bases with no gene match: 2. CDR3 length: 17 amino acids. The CDR3 is CASSPQGTSGGTGELFF. CDR3 DNA: TGTGCCAGCTCACCACAAGGGACTAGCGGGGGCACCGGGGAGCTGTTTTTT.

This clone was counted between two and nine times. Other DNA variants within this sample encode the same CDR3. V is TRBV7-3 and J is TRBJ1-1, with D unresolved. The ends were cut back, 0 bases at V and 2 bases at J, with 7 bases in the middle. Looked up from germline, CDR1 is SGHTA and CDR2 is FQGTGA. The CDR3 totals 14 residues. The CDR3, as DNA: TGTGCCAGCAGCTTAACCGGTCAAAACACTGAAGCTTTCTTT. Translating it yields CASSLTGQNTEAFF.

This chain uses TRBV7-8 with TRBJ2-3; 12 nucleotides line up with TRBD2. Looked up from germline, CDR1 is SGHVS and CDR2 is FQNEAQ. Trimming cost V 5 bases and J 2 bases; bases outside gene matches: 5. The CDR3 runs 16 residues. CDR3 sequence: CASSPRTSGDTDTQYF. CDR3 sequence (DNA): TGTGCCAGCAGCCCGCGGACTAGCGGGGACACAGATACGCAGTATTTT.

The chain couples TRBV3-1 (or the pseudogene TRBV3-2) to TRBJ2-5; 7 bases are shared with TRBD2. CDR3 length equals 14 residues. Germline CDR1 is LGHDT and CDR2 is YNNKEL (reference sequence). V shed 2 bases, J shed 7 bases, and the junction held 7 bases outside the gene matches. The CDR3 nucleotides are TGTGCCAGCAGCCAAAAAAGGGCGGGAGTGACCCAGTACTTC. Translation: CASSQKRAGVTQYF.

The V gene is TRBV5-8, the J gene TRBJ2-1; TRBD1 matches at 8 bases. Germline V CDR1 and CDR2: SGHTS, YDEGEE. The CDR3 spans 15 residues. V shed 2 bases and J 3 bases; nucleotides not matched to a gene: 4. The CDR3 DNA reads TGTGCCAGCAGCTTTCAGGGGGCTAACTACAATGAGCAGTTCTTC. Translating gives CASSFQGANYNEQFF.

The V and J genes are TRBV3-1 (or the pseudogene TRBV3-2) and TRBJ1-4; possible D gene TRBD1, 6 bases. V lost 0 bases and J lost 14, with 10 bases in between. The CDR3 is made up of 12 amino acids. Germline lookup yields CDR1 LGHDT and CDR2 YNNKEL (reference sequence). CDR3 in amino acids: CASSQDRGKLFF. In nucleotides, the CDR3 is TGTGCCAGCAGCCAAGACAGGGGCAAGCTGTTTTTT.

The genes are TRBV6-5 and TRBJ2-1, with 10 bases matching TRBD1. V lost 7 bases to trimming and J lost 8 bases; unmatched junction nucleotides: 5. Per the germline V gene, CDR1 is MNHEY and CDR2 is SVGAGI. The CDR3 is 13 residues long. CDR3 DNA sequence: TGTGCCAGCAACCGACAGGGGGCACATGAGCAGTTCTTC. This gives the protein CASNRQGAHEQFF.

The rearrangement uses TRBV18 and TRBJ1-1; perhaps TRBD1 as D (5 bases). With 0 bases removed from V and 7 bases from J, the gap between germline ends came to 6 bases. CDR3 length: 12 amino acids. In germline, CDR1 is KGHSH, CDR2 LQKENI. The CDR3 protein is CASSPPQGEAFF. As DNA, the CDR3 is TGTGCCAGCTCACCACCCCAGGGTGAAGCTTTCTTT.